The rows below give T cell receptor beta chains drawn from one sample of a study of blood T cell repertoires in COVID-19. Repertoires were generated with immunoSEQ multiplex PCR, while TCRdb's copy carries only in-frame clones and drops some. The sample has some 220,000 clones; 85% are singletons. The material sequenced was peripheral blood. The receptors originated from a woman in her 70s with COVID-19, enrolled during active disease. Each CDR3 is given with its conserved first and last residue. Fields, in order: CDR3 protein, CDR3 DNA, D gene, V gene, clone size, J gene. D genes are given only for firm matches. Some rows mark clone size as missing; the rest say once, few, many or name a class of expanded clone.

CDR3aa: CASRDPGQTFYGYTF
CDR3nt: TGTGCCAGTCGAGACCCGGGACAGACTTTTTATGGCTACACCTTC
d_gene: TRBD1
v_gene: TRBV19
abundance: -
j_gene: TRBJ1-2

CDR3aa: CASSFTRGRAGELFF
CDR3nt: TGTGCCAGCAGCTTTACCCGCGGGAGGGCCGGGGAGCTGTTTTTT
d_gene: TRBD2
v_gene: TRBV7-9
abundance: -
j_gene: TRBJ2-2

CDR3aa: CASSTGTGSYEQFF
CDR3nt: TGTGCCAGCAGCACCGGGACAGGGAGTTATGAGCAGTTCTTC
d_gene: TRBD1
v_gene: TRBV3-1/TRBV3-2
abundance: -
j_gene: TRBJ2-1

CDR3aa: CASSPGTPSYYGYTF
CDR3nt: TGTGCCAGCAGCCCCGGGACACCATCTTACTATGGCTACACCTTC
d_gene: -
v_gene: TRBV6-2/TRBV6-3
abundance: -
j_gene: TRBJ1-2

CDR3aa: CASSRTGDGYEQYF
CDR3nt: TGTGCCAGTAGCCGGACAGGGGACGGCTACGAGCAGTACTTC
d_gene: TRBD1
v_gene: TRBV19
abundance: -
j_gene: TRBJ2-7

CDR3aa: CASSQDPSVEQYF
CDR3nt: TGCGCCAGCAGCCAAGATCCATCGGTCGAGCAGTACTTC
d_gene: -
v_gene: TRBV4-3
abundance: -
j_gene: TRBJ2-7

CDR3aa: CASSLQTGESSPLHF
CDR3nt: TGTGCCAGCAGTTTACAAACAGGGGAAAGCTCACCCCTCCACTTT
d_gene: TRBD1
v_gene: TRBV25-1
abundance: -
j_gene: TRBJ1-6

CDR3aa: CASSLEGRVGNSPLHF
CDR3nt: TGCGCCAGCAGCTTGGAGGGGAGGGTGGGTAATTCACCCCTCCACTTT
d_gene: -
v_gene: TRBV5-1
abundance: -
j_gene: TRBJ1-6

CDR3aa: CASSQGNRGSEAFF
CDR3nt: TGTGCCAGCAGCCAAGGGAATCGGGGGTCAGAAGCTTTCTTT
d_gene: -
v_gene: TRBV3-1/TRBV3-2
abundance: -
j_gene: TRBJ1-1

CDR3aa: CASSLPTATSYEQYF
CDR3nt: TGTGCCAGCAGTTTACCGACAGCGACCTCCTACGAGCAGTACTTC
d_gene: -
v_gene: TRBV28
abundance: -
j_gene: TRBJ2-7

CDR3aa: CASSNRNLEAFF
CDR3nt: TGTGCCAGTAGTAACAGGAACTTGGAAGCTTTCTTT
d_gene: -
v_gene: TRBV19
abundance: -
j_gene: TRBJ1-1

CDR3aa: CASTPRGGDTGELFF
CDR3nt: TGCGCCAGCACCCCGCGAGGGGGCGACACCGGGGAGCTGTTTTTT
d_gene: TRBD1
v_gene: TRBV5-1
abundance: -
j_gene: TRBJ2-2

CDR3aa: CAWSVVTGNYGYTF
CDR3nt: TGTGCCTGGAGTGTAGTAACAGGGAACTATGGCTACACCTTC
d_gene: -
v_gene: TRBV30
abundance: -
j_gene: TRBJ1-2

CDR3aa: CASSQDRDQPQHF
CDR3nt: TGTGCTAGCAGCCAGGACAGGGACCAGCCCCAGCATTTT
d_gene: TRBD1
v_gene: TRBV7-7
abundance: once
j_gene: TRBJ1-5

CDR3aa: CAWSVPGTGKGEAFF
CDR3nt: TGTGCCTGGAGTGTACCCGGGACAGGGAAGGGTGAAGCTTTCTTT
d_gene: TRBD1
v_gene: TRBV30
abundance: -
j_gene: TRBJ1-1

CDR3aa: CASSDRVPQHF
CDR3nt: TGTGCCAGCTCAGACAGGGTTCCCCAGCATTTT
d_gene: TRBD1
v_gene: TRBV18
abundance: -
j_gene: TRBJ1-5

CDR3aa: CASSPSSGGRETQYF
CDR3nt: TGTGCCAGCAGCCCCTCTAGCGGGGGGCGGGAGACCCAGTACTTC
d_gene: TRBD2
v_gene: TRBV5-4
abundance: few
j_gene: TRBJ2-5

CDR3aa: CASSIWGQRLEGYTF
CDR3nt: TGTGCCAGTAGTATCTGGGGGCAGCGTCTAGAAGGCTACACCTTC
d_gene: -
v_gene: TRBV19
abundance: -
j_gene: TRBJ1-2

CDR3aa: CASSPGGTEAFF
CDR3nt: TGTGCCAGCAGCCCGGGGGGGACTGAAGCTTTCTTT
d_gene: -
v_gene: TRBV7-9
abundance: once
j_gene: TRBJ1-1

CDR3aa: CASSLRQGHGYTF
CDR3nt: TGTGCCAGCAGTCTTCGACAGGGGCACGGCTACACCTTC
d_gene: TRBD1
v_gene: TRBV6-5
abundance: -
j_gene: TRBJ1-2

CDR3aa: CASSIRGYKGAFF
CDR3nt: TGTGCCAGTAGTATCCGGGGGTACAAGGGAGCTTTCTTT
d_gene: -
v_gene: TRBV19
abundance: -
j_gene: TRBJ1-1

CDR3aa: CASSALQAGRTGELFF
CDR3nt: TGTGCCAGCAGCGCACTCCAGGCGGGGAGGACCGGGGAGCTGTTTTTT
d_gene: -
v_gene: TRBV5-6
abundance: -
j_gene: TRBJ2-2

CDR3aa: CASSFAGQGRNGYTF
CDR3nt: TGTGCCAGCAGCTTCGCCGGACAGGGAAGGAATGGCTACACCTTC
d_gene: TRBD1
v_gene: TRBV7-2
abundance: -
j_gene: TRBJ1-2

CDR3aa: CASSIVLNQPQHF
CDR3nt: TGTGCCAGTAGTATAGTCCTCAATCAGCCCCAGCATTTT
d_gene: -
v_gene: TRBV19
abundance: few
j_gene: TRBJ1-5

CDR3aa: CASSITTSGFEQFF
CDR3nt: TGTGCCAGTAGTATTACCACTAGCGGGTTTGAGCAGTTCTTC
d_gene: TRBD2
v_gene: TRBV19
abundance: -
j_gene: TRBJ2-1

CDR3aa: CASSSFAGGFQETQYF
CDR3nt: TGTGCCAGCAGTTCCTTTGCGGGGGGGTTCCAAGAGACCCAGTACTTC
d_gene: TRBD2
v_gene: TRBV6-2/TRBV6-3
abundance: many
j_gene: TRBJ2-5

CDR3aa: CASSFPHDRPGTEAFF
CDR3nt: TGTGCCAGCAGTTTCCCTCACGACAGGCCCGGGACTGAAGCTTTCTTT
d_gene: -
v_gene: TRBV28
abundance: once
j_gene: TRBJ1-1

CDR3aa: CATSRGRQGSYNEQFF
CDR3nt: TGTGCCACCAGCAGAGGCAGACAGGGGTCCTACAATGAGCAGTTCTTC
d_gene: TRBD1
v_gene: TRBV15
abundance: -
j_gene: TRBJ2-1

CDR3aa: CASSRGGRGEEEKLFF
CDR3nt: TGCGCCAGCAGCAGGGGGGGCCGAGGGGAGGAAGAAAAACTGTTTTTT
d_gene: -
v_gene: TRBV5-1
abundance: -
j_gene: TRBJ1-4

CDR3aa: CASTGTGGDQPQHF
CDR3nt: TGTGCCAGTACCGGGACAGGGGGCGATCAGCCCCAGCATTTT
d_gene: TRBD1
v_gene: TRBV19
abundance: -
j_gene: TRBJ1-5

CDR3aa: CASSIQGDQPQHF
CDR3nt: TGCGCCAGCAGCATCCAGGGGGATCAGCCCCAGCATTTT
d_gene: TRBD1
v_gene: TRBV5-1
abundance: -
j_gene: TRBJ1-5

CDR3aa: CASSKGVGAGTDTQYF
CDR3nt: -
d_gene: -
v_gene: TRBV21-1
abundance: -
j_gene: TRBJ2-3

CDR3aa: CASRRREGHEQYF
CDR3nt: TGTGCCAGCCGGAGGCGGGAGGGCCACGAGCAGTACTTC
d_gene: TRBD2
v_gene: TRBV19
abundance: -
j_gene: TRBJ2-7

CDR3aa: CASSLAFGEVTGELFF
CDR3nt: TGTGCCAGCAGCTTAGCATTTGGGGAGGTTACCGGGGAGCTGTTTTTT
d_gene: -
v_gene: TRBV7-9
abundance: -
j_gene: TRBJ2-2

CDR3aa: CASSLNSVCSPAADTQYF
CDR3nt: TGTGCCAGCAGCCTGAACTCCGTTTGCTCTCCGGCGGCAGATACGCAGTATTTT
d_gene: -
v_gene: TRBV21-1
abundance: -
j_gene: TRBJ2-3

CDR3aa: CASSLELAGASYEQYF
CDR3nt: TGTGCCAGCAGCTTGGAACTAGCGGGGGCCTCCTACGAGCAGTACTTC
d_gene: TRBD2
v_gene: TRBV5-4
abundance: few
j_gene: TRBJ2-7

CDR3aa: CASSLVGRGRDTEAFF
CDR3nt: TGTGCCAGCAGCTTAGTAGGCAGAGGAAGAGACACTGAAGCTTTCTTT
d_gene: -
v_gene: TRBV7-2
abundance: -
j_gene: TRBJ1-1

CDR3aa: CASSQARTGTNEKLFF
CDR3nt: TGCGCCAGCAGCCAAGCCCGGACAGGGACTAATGAAAAACTGTTTTTT
d_gene: TRBD1
v_gene: TRBV4-1
abundance: once
j_gene: TRBJ1-4

CDR3aa: CASSPRQNTGELFF
CDR3nt: TGTGCCAGCAGCCCACGACAGAACACCGGGGAGCTGTTTTTT
d_gene: -
v_gene: TRBV7-9
abundance: once
j_gene: TRBJ2-2

CDR3aa: CASSQDWAGDEQFF
CDR3nt: TGCGCCAGCAGCCAAGATTGGGCCGGGGATGAGCAGTTCTTC
d_gene: -
v_gene: TRBV4-3
abundance: -
j_gene: TRBJ2-1

CDR3aa: CASSTDRAVGTDTQYF
CDR3nt: TGTGCCAGTAGTACCGACAGGGCGGTAGGCACAGATACGCAGTATTTT
d_gene: TRBD1
v_gene: TRBV19
abundance: -
j_gene: TRBJ2-3

CDR3aa: CASTPRQYYGYTF
CDR3nt: TGTGCCAGCACCCCCCGACAGTACTATGGCTACACCTTC
d_gene: -
v_gene: TRBV6-2/TRBV6-3
abundance: -
j_gene: TRBJ1-2

CDR3aa: CASSVGQRNTEAFF
CDR3nt: TGTGCCAGCAGCGTCGGACAAAGGAACACTGAAGCTTTCTTT
d_gene: -
v_gene: TRBV9
abundance: -
j_gene: TRBJ1-1